The sequence of this T cell receptor beta chain was determined in a study of blood T cell repertoires in COVID-19. Background on the study: The samples span acute and convalescent COVID-19 from the United States, Italy and Spain. Sample material is recorded as cDNA or gDNA derived from T cells, B-cell-depleted T cells, or PBMCs.

Cohort assignment relied on participant-reported clinical history. The germline V gene encodes CDR1 MNHNS and CDR2 SASEGT. V shed 6 bases, J shed 0 bases, and the junction held 8 bases outside the gene matches. The CDR3 length is 16 residues. As originally analysed: For nucleated cells, counts were estimated from reference gene primer amplification. TCRdb keeps only in-frame clones here, not all; method: immunoSEQ multiplex PCR. The V and J calls and the clone size are those of that table, but D and trimming were determined from the DNA. Of approximately 300,000 clones detected, 86% appear once; the ten largest clones hold around 4%.

The source material was PBMCs or T cells enriched from blood (not recorded which). This clonotype originated in a man in his thirties or forties who had recovered from COVID-19. The gene calls are TRBV6-1 and TRBJ2-1, with TRBD2 matching over 7 bases. The CDR3 nucleotides are TGTGCCAGCAGGGAAAGCGGGGCTAGCTCCTACAATGAGCAGTTCTTC. Its protein is CASRESGASSYNEQFF.